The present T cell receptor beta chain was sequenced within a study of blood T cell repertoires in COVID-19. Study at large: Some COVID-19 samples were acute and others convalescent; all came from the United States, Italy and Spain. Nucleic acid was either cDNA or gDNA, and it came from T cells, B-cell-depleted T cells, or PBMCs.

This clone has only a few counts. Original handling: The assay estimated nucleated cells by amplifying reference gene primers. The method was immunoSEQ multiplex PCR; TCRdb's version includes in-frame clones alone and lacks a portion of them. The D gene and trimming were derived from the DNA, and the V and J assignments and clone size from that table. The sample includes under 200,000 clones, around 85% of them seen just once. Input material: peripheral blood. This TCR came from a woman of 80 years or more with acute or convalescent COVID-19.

CDR3 amino acids: CASSPQPSTGYAEAFF. The CDR3 DNA sequence: TGTGCCAGCTCACCACAACCTTCGACAGGGTACGCTGAAGCTTTCTTT. This chain uses TRBV18 with TRBJ1-1, with 7 positions matching TRBD1. J gave up 6 bases and V 1 base, and 11 bases lay outside the gene matches. The length of the CDR3 is 16 residues. Germline-derived CDR1 and CDR2 are KGHSH and LQKENI.